Below, 6 T cell receptor beta chains from the same sample are listed, as sequenced in a study of siplizumab effects on memory and regulatory T cells. Clones were sequenced by immunoSEQ multiplex PCR, and TCRdb holds only the in-frame ones, with some missing. The data contain under 140,000 clones, about nine tenths of them singletons. The material sequenced was CD4+ T cells sorted from blood. The receptors originated from a human donor in good health.

The J gene is TRBJ2-6, the V gene TRBV7-9; unclear D gene. This CDR3 spans 15 amino acids. V lost 4 bases and J lost 0, with 7 bases in between. Looked up from germline, CDR1 is SEHNR and CDR2 is FQNEAQ (reference sequence). The CDR3 DNA follows: TGTGCCAGCAGCTCCCCCCGCTCTGGGGCCAACGTCCTGACTTTC. This encodes CASSSPRSGANVLTF.

The chain combines TRBV2 with TRBJ1-3, with D possibly being TRBD1 (6 bases). V was shortened by 10 bases and J by 8 bases, with 21 bases between the two germline ends. Germline V lookup: CDR1 SNHLY, CDR2 FYNNEI. This CDR3 has 14 amino acids. This CDR3 is CATQRGRLVDTIYF. CDR3 coding DNA: TGTGCCACCCAGAGGGGGAGGTTGGTAGACACCATATATTTT. Variable domain in full (rest from reference TRBV2 and TRBJ1-3): EPEVTQTPSHQVTQMGQEVILRCVPISNHLYFYWYRQILGQKVEFLVSFYNNEISEKSEIFDDQFSVERPDGSNFTLKIRSTKLEDSAMYFCATQRGRLVDTIYFGEGSWLTVV.

The chain has TRBV5-4 and TRBJ2-5; D might be TRBD1 or TRBD2, each matching 5 bases. The CDR3 length is 14 residues. V dropped 5 bases and J dropped 2 bases, with 13 bases sitting between them. Germline V gene sequence: CDR1 SGHNT, CDR2 YYREEE (reference sequence). The CDR3 nucleotides read TGTGCCAGCAGGGACGGGGCAGTACAAGAGACCCAGTACTTC. This translates into CASRDGAVQETQYF.

The rearrangement joins TRBV19 to TRBJ1-4; D uncertain. Trimming removed 5 bases at V and 2 bases at J, with 9 bases between. The CDR3 runs 14 residues. Looked up from germline, CDR1 is LNHDA and CDR2 is SQIVND (reference sequence). The CDR3 sequence is CASSPLGTNEKLFF. CDR3 DNA sequence: TGTGCCAGTAGTCCCTTGGGGACTAATGAAAAACTGTTTTTT.

The chain has TRBV27 and TRBJ2-2, with 10 bases aligning to TRBD2. The CDR3 spans 15 residues. The V segment lost 6 bases and the J segment 2 bases; nucleotides outside the gene matches: 3. Germline CDR1 and CDR2: MNHEY and SMNVEV (reference sequence). The CDR3 sequence is CASSLAGENTGELFF. The CDR3 DNA reads TGTGCCAGCAGCCTAGCGGGAGAAAACACCGGGGAGCTGTTTTTT.

V is TRBV15 and J is TRBJ2-1; D call uncertain. Per the germline V gene, CDR1 is LNHNV and CDR2 is YYDKDF (reference sequence). V was cut by 8 bases and J by 0 bases, with 11 bases left in between. This CDR3 has 14 residues. The CDR3 sequence: CATVNPSSYNEQFF. CDR3 bases: TGTGCCACCGTTAACCCTAGCTCCTACAATGAGCAGTTCTTC.